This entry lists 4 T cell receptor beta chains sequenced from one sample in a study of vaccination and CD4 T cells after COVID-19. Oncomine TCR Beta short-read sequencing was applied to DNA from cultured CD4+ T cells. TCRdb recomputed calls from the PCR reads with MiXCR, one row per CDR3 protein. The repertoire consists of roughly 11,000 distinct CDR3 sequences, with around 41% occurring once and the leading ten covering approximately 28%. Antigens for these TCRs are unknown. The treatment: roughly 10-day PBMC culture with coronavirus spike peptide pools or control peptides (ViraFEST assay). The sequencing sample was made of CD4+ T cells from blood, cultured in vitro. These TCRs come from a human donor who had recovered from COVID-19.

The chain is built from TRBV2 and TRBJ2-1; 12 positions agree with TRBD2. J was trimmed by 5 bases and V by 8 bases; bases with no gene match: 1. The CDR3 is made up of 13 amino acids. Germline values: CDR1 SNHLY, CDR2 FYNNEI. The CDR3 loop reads CASRTSGNNEQFF. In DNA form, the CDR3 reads TGTGCCAGCCGGACTAGCGGGAACAATGAGCAGTTCTTC. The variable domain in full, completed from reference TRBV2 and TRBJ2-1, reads EPEVTQTPSHQVTQMGQEVILRCVPISNHLYFYWYRQILGQKVEFLVSFYNNEISEKSEIFDDQFSVERPDGSNFTLKIRSTKLEDSAMYFCASRTSGNNEQFFGPGTRLTVL.

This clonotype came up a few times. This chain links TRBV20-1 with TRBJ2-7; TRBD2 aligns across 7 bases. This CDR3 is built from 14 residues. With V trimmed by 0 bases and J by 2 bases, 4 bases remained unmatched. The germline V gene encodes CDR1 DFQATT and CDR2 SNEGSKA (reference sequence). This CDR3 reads CSARDPSGPYEQYF. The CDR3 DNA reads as TGCAGTGCTAGAGATCCTAGCGGCCCCTACGAGCAGTACTTC.

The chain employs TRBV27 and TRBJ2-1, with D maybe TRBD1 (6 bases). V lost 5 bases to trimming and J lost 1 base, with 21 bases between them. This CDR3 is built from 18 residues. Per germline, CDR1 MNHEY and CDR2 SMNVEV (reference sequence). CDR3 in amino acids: CASSNRQKYQGSYNEQFF. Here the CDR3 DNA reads TGTGCCAGCAGTAACCGTCAAAAATACCAGGGGTCCTACAATGAGCAGTTCTTC.

CDR3 nucleotides: TGTGCCAGCGCCGATCGAGCGGCCTCCTACAATGAGCAGTTCTTC. Protein product: CASADRAASYNEQFF. The rearrangement links TRBV11-3 to TRBJ2-1, with D tentatively TRBD2 (5 bases). Trimming left V 8 bases short and J 0 bases short, with 14 bases between. The CDR3 is 15 amino acids. Germline loops: CDR1 SGHNT, CDR2 YENEEA. The variable domain in full, completed from reference TRBV11-3 and TRBJ2-1, reads EAGVVQSPRYKIIEKKQPVAFWCNPISGHNTLYWYLQNLGQGPELLIRYENEEAVDDSQLPKDRFSAERLKGVDSTLKIQPAELGDSAVYLCASADRAASYNEQFFGPGTRLTVL.